This T cell receptor (beta chain) was captured by sequencing in a study of human T cells and chemical hapten exposure. TCRdb itself ran the RACE reads through MiXCR, one entry per CDR3 protein. Of approximately 80,000 distinct CDR3 sequences listed, roughly 10% were seen once; the top ten hold approximately 4%. Germline-derived CDR1 and CDR2 are WNHNN and SYGVQD (reference sequence). Trimming took off 0 bases at V and 5 bases at J, with 10 bases between the two ends. There are 14 residues in the CDR3. This clonotype occurred a few times. Time point of the sample: patch test 1, 2 weeks after DPC sensitization. Stated treatment: therapeutic diphenylcyclopropenone sensitization with weekly scalp DPC.

The chain employs TRBV10-1 and TRBJ1-1, with a possible D match to TRBD1 (5 bases). The TCR comes from a woman aged 50 to 60 with alopecia areata. Some clones in this sample may be carry-over from other donors' samples. Here the sequenced sample was whole blood, taken in connection with sensitization to the hapten diphenylcyclopropenone (DPC). The CDR3 region is CASSESAGYTEAFF. The CDR3 DNA sequence: TGCGCCAGCAGTGAGTCTGCAGGGTATACTGAAGCTTTCTTT.